This is a list of T cell receptor beta chains from one sample in a study of shared clonotypes between healthy human individuals. Some clones are missing from TCRdb's copy, which holds only in-frame ones; the method was immunoSEQ multiplex PCR. Counted here are some 2 million clones, 95% occurring once; the ten biggest clones make up roughly 0.13%. Sequenced: naive CD4+ T cells sorted from blood. All receptors derive from a man aged 18 to 30 in good health. Both conserved end residues are part of each CDR3. The order of the fields is J gene, D gene, V gene, clone size, CDR3 protein, CDR3 DNA. D genes are given only for firm matches. Clone size is shown for a subset of rows, as once, few, many or a class of expanded clone.

j_gene: TRBJ2-1
d_gene: NA
v_gene: TRBV6-5
abundance: NA
CDR3aa: CASSYAVGSYNEQFF
CDR3nt: TGTGCCAGCAGTTACGCGGTCGGATCCTACAATGAGCAGTTCTTC

j_gene: TRBJ1-5
d_gene: TRBD1
v_gene: TRBV4-3
abundance: NA
CDR3aa: CASSQDRGWGQPQHF
CDR3nt: TGCGCCAGCAGCCAAGACAGGGGGTGGGGTCAGCCCCAGCATTTT

j_gene: TRBJ2-7
d_gene: TRBD2
v_gene: TRBV2
abundance: NA
CDR3aa: CASSYGTSWSYEQYF
CDR3nt: TGTGCCAGCAGTTACGGGACTAGCTGGTCCTACGAGCAGTACTTC

j_gene: TRBJ1-2
d_gene: NA
v_gene: TRBV28
abundance: few
CDR3aa: CASSLEVAAYGYTF
CDR3nt: TGTGCCAGCAGTTTGGAGGTAGCGGCCTATGGCTACACCTTC

j_gene: TRBJ1-2
d_gene: NA
v_gene: TRBV9
abundance: once
CDR3aa: CASSVEDTPNYGYTF
CDR3nt: TGTGCCAGCAGCGTAGAGGACACCCCTAACTATGGCTACACCTTC

j_gene: TRBJ2-5
d_gene: TRBD1
v_gene: TRBV5-1
abundance: NA
CDR3aa: CASSMDRHGQTQYF
CDR3nt: TGCGCCAGCAGCATGGACAGGCACGGTCAGACCCAGTACTTC

j_gene: TRBJ1-6
d_gene: NA
v_gene: TRBV5-4
abundance: NA
CDR3aa: CASSSSGLGWNSPLHF
CDR3nt: TGTGCCAGCAGCTCGTCGGGTCTAGGGTGGAATTCACCCCTCCACTTT

j_gene: TRBJ2-1
d_gene: TRBD2
v_gene: TRBV4-3
abundance: NA
CDR3aa: CASSQDRGLAYTYNEQFF
CDR3nt: TGCGCCAGCAGCCAAGATAGAGGACTAGCGTATACCTACAATGAGCAGTTCTTC

j_gene: TRBJ1-3
d_gene: NA
v_gene: TRBV6-5
abundance: NA
CDR3aa: CASSYTGSGNTIYF
CDR3nt: TGTGCCAGCAGTTACACGGGGTCTGGAAACACCATATATTTT

j_gene: TRBJ1-4
d_gene: TRBD1
v_gene: TRBV28
abundance: NA
CDR3aa: CASSLRDRSDEKLFF
CDR3nt: TGTGCCAGCAGTTTGCGGGACAGAAGTGATGAAAAACTGTTTTTT

j_gene: TRBJ2-7
d_gene: NA
v_gene: TRBV7-9
abundance: NA
CDR3aa: CASSRTETYEQYF
CDR3nt: TGTGCCAGCAGCCGGACAGAAACCTACGAGCAGTACTTC

j_gene: TRBJ1-2
d_gene: NA
v_gene: TRBV6-1
abundance: NA
CDR3aa: CASSIGAVPGYTF
CDR3nt: TGTGCCAGCAGCATAGGGGCAGTTCCGGGCTACACCTTC

j_gene: TRBJ1-3
d_gene: NA
v_gene: TRBV28
abundance: NA
CDR3aa: CASSFPSSGNTIYF
CDR3nt: TGTGCCAGCAGTTTCCCATCCTCTGGAAACACCATATATTTT